The 4 T cell receptor beta chains below all came from one sample that was sequenced in a study of T cell responses to AZD1222 COVID-19 vaccine. Measured with immunoSEQ multiplex PCR; TCRdb has only the in-frame clones, and not every one. The sample shows about 140,000 clones, less than 95% of them seen only once. The sample consisted of peripheral blood, taken on day 0 of AZD1222 vaccination. These receptors all stem from an adult in good health.

This chain joins TRBV13 and TRBJ2-7, with 7 bases fitting TRBD2. Losses at the gene ends were 7 bases for V and 2 bases for J; bases not matched to a gene: 14. Germline V gives CDR1 PRHDT, CDR2 FYEKMQ (reference sequence). The CDR3 totals 16 residues. The CDR3 DNA reads as TGTGCCAGCACCCCCCCCGGGGGGATCACAACCTACGAGCAGTACTTC. Protein: CASTPPGGITTYEQYF. The full variable domain, rest sourced from reference TRBV13 and TRBJ2-7, is AAGVIQSPRHLIKEKRETATLKCYPIPRHDTVYWYQQGPGQDPQFLISFYEKMQSDKGSIPDRFSAQQFSDYHSELNMSSLELGDSALYFCASTPPGGITTYEQYFGPGTRLTVT.

The chain recombines TRBV24-1 with TRBJ2-7; TRBD2 is a possible D gene (7 bases). Germline CDR1 is KGHDR and CDR2 is SFDVKD. Trimming stripped 3 bases from V and 3 bases from J, with 17 bases between. There are 16 residues in the CDR3. DNA of the CDR3: TGTGCCACCAGTGATAGGGGGGGTGGCGGCGGCTACGAGCAGTACTTC. Encoded protein: CATSDRGGGGGYEQYF.

The rearrangement links TRBV6-2 or TRBV6-3 to TRBJ2-7; D gene uncertain. With 4 bases removed from V and 5 bases from J, the gap between germline ends came to 9 bases. This CDR3 contains 12 residues. CDR1 and CDR2 from the germline V gene are MNHEY and SVGEGT. For the CDR3, the DNA is TGTGCCAGCAGTTCCCCGGCCGACGAGCAGTACTTC. This codes for CASSSPADEQYF.

This clone appeared once. The rearrangement joins TRBV10-3 to TRBJ2-1, with 11 bases aligning to TRBD2. Germline V gene lookup returns CDR1 ENHRY and CDR2 SYGVKD. Trimming cost V 3 bases and J 2 bases; bases outside gene matches: 6. The CDR3 is made up of 17 amino acids. CDR3 protein: CAISDVLAGGTYNEQFF. The CDR3, as DNA: TGTGCCATCAGTGATGTCCTAGCGGGAGGCACCTACAATGAGCAGTTCTTC.